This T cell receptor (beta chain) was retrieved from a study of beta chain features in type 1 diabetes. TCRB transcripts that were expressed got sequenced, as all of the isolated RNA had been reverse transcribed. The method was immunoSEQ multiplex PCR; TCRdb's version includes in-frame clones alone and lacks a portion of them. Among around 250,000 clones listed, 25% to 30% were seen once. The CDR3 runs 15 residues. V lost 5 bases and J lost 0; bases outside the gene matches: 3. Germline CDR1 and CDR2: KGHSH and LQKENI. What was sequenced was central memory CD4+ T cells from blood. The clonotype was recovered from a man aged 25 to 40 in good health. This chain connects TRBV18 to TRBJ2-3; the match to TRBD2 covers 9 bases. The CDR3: CASSGLAKSTDTQYF. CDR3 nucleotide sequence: TGTGCCAGCTCAGGACTAGCGAAGAGCACAGATACGCAGTATTTT. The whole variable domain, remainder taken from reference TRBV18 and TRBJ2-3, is NAGVMQNPRHLVRRRGQEARLRCSPMKGHSHVYWYRQLPEEGLKFMVYLQKENIIDESGMPKERFSAEFPKEGPSILRIQQVVRGDSAAYFCASSGLAKSTDTQYFGPGTRLTVL.